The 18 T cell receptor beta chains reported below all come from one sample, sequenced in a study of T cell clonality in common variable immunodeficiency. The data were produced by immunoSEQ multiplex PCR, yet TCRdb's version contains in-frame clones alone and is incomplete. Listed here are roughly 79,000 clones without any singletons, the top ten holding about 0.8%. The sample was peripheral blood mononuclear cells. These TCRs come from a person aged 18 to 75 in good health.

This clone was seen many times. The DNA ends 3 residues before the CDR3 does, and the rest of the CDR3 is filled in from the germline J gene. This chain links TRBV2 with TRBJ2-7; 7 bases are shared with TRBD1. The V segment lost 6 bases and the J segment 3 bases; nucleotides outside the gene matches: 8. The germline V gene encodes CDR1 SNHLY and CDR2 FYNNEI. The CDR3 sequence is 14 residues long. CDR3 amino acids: CASRSPGQLYEQYF. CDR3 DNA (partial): TGTGCCAGCAGATCCCCGGGACAGCTCTACGAG. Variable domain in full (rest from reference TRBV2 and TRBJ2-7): EPEVTQTPSHQVTQMGQEVILRCVPISNHLYFYWYRQILGQKVEFLVSFYNNEISEKSEIFDDQFSVERPDGSNFTLKIRSTKLEDSAMYFCASRSPGQLYEQYFGPGTRLTVT.

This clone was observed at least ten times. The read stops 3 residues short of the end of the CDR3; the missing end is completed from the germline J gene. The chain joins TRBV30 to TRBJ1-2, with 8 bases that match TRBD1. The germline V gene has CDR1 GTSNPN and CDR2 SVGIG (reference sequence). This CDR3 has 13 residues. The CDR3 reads CAWSVTGVEGYTF. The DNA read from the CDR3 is TGTGCCTGGAGTGTGACAGGGGTTGAAGGC.

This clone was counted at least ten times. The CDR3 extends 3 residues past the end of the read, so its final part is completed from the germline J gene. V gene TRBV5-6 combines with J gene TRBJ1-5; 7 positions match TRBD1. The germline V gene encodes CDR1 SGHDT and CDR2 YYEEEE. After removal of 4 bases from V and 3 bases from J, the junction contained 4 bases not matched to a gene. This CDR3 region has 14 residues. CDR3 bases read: TGTGCCAGCAGCAAAGGACAGGTCAATCAGCCC. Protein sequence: CASSKGQVNQP. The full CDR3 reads CASSKGQVNQPQHF.

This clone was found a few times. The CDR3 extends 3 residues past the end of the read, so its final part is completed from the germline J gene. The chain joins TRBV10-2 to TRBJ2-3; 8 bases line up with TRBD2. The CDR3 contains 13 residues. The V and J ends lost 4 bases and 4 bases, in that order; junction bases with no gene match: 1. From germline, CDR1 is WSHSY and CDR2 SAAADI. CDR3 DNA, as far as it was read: TGCGCCAGCAGTGGGACTAGCCCAGATACG. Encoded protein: CASSGTSPDT. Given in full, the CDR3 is CASSGTSPDTQYF.

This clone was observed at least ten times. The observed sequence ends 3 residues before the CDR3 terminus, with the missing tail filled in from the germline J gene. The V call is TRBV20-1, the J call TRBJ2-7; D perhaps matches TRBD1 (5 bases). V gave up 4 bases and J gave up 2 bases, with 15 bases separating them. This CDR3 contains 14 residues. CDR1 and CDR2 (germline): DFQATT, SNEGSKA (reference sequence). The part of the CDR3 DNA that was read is TGCAGTGCTACCACTGTGCAGGGTACCTACGAG. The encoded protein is CSATTVQGTYE. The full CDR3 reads CSATTVQGTYEQYF.

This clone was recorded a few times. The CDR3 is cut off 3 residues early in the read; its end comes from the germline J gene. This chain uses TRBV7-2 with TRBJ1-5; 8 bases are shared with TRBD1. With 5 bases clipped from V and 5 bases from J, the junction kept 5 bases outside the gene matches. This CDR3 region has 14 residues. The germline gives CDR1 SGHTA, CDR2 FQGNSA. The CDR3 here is CASSPWTGHQPQHF. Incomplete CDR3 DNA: TGTGCCAGCAGCCCTTGGACAGGGCATCAGCCC.

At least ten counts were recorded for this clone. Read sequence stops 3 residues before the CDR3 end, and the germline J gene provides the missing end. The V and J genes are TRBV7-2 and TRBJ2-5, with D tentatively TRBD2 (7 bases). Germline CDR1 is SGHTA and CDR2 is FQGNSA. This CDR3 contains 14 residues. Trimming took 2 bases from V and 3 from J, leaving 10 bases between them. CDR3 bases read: TGTGCCAGCAGCTTAAGGGGGGGGGAAGAGACC. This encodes CASSLRGGEET. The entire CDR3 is CASSLRGGEETQYF.

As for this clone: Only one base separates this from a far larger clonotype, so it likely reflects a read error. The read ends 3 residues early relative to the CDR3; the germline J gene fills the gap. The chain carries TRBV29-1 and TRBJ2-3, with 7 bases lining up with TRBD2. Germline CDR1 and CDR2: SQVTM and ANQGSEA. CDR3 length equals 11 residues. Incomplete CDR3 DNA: TGCAGCGTTGGGGCGGGGGAGACG. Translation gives CSVGAGET. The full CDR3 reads CSVGAGETQYF.

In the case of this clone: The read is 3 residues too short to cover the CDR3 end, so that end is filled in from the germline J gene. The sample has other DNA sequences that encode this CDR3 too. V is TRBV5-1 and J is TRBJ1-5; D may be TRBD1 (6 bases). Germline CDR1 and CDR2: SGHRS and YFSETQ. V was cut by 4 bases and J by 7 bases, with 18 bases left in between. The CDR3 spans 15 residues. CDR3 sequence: CASSPFPGVEQPQHF. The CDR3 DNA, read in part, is TGCGCCAGCAGCCCTTTCCCAGGGGTCGAACAGCCC.

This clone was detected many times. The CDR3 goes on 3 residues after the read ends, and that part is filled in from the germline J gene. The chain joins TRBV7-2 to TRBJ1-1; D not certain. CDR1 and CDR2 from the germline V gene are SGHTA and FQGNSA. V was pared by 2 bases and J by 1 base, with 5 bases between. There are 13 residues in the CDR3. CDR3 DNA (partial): TGTGCCAGCAGCTTACGACAGAACACTGAA. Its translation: CASSLRQNTE. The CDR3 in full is CASSLRQNTEAFF.

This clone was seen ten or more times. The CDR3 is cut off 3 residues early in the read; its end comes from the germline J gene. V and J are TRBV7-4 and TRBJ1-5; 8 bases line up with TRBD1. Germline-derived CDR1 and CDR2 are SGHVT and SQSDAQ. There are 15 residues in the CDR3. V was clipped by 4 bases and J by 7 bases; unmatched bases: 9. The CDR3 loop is CASSSKYRGIQPQHF. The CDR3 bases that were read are TGTGCCAGCAGCTCCAAATACAGGGGGATCCAGCCC.

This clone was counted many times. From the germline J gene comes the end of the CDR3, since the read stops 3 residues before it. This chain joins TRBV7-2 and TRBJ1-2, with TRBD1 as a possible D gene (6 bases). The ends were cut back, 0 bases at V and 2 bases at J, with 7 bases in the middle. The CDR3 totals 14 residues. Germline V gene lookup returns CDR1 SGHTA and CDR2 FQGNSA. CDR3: CASSLATGNYGYTF. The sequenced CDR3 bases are TGTGCCAGCAGCTTAGCAACAGGGAACTATGGC.

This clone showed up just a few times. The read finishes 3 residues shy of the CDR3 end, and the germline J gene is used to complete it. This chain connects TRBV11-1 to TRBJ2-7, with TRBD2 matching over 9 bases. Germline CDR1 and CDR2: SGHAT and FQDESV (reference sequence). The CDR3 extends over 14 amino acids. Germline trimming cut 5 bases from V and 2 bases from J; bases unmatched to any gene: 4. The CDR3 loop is CASSRAGGPYEQYF. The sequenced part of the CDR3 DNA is TGTGCCAGCAGCCGAGCGGGAGGACCCTACGAG.

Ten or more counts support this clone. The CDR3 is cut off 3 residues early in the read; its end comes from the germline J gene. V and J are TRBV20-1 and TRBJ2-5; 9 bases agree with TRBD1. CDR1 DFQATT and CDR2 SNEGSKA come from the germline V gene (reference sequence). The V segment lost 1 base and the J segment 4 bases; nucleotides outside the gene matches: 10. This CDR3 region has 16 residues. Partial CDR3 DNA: TGCAGTGCTAGAGTAGGGACAGGGACGTTTGGAGAGACC. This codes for CSARVGTGTFGET. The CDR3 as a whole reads CSARVGTGTFGETQYF.

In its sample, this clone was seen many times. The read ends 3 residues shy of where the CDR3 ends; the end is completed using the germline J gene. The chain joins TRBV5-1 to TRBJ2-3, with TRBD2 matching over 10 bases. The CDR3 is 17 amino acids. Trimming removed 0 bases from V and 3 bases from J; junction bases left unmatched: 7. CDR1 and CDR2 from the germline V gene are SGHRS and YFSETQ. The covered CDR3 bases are TGCGCCAGCAGCTTGGGCCCCTCTAGCGGGAGAACAGATACG. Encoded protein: CASSLGPSSGRTDT. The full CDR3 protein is CASSLGPSSGRTDTQYF.

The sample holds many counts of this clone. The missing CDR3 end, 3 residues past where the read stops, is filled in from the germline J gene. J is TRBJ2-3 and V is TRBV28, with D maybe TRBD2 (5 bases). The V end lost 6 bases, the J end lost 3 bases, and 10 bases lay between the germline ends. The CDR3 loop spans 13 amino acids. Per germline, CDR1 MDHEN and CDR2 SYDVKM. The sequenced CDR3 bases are TGTGCCAGCAGGAAAAGCGGTACAGATACG. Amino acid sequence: CASRKSGTDT. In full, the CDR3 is CASRKSGTDTQYF.

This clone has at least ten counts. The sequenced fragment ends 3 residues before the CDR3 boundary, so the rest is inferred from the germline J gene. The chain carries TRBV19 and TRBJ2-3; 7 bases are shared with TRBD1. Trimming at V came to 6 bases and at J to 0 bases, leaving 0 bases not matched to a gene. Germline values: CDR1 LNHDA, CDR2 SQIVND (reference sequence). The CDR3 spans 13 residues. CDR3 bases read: TGTGCCAGTAGGGACAGGAGCACAGATACG. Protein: CASRDRSTDT. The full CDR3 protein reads CASRDRSTDTQYF.

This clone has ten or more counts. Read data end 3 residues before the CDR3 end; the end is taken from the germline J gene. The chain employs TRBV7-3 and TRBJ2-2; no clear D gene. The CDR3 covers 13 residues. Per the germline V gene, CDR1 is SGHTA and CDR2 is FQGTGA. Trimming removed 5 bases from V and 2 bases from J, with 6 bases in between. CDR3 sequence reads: CASSPENTGELFF. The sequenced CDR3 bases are TGTGCCAGCAGCCCAGAAAACACCGGGGAG.